This T cell receptor (beta chain) appears in the sequencing data of a study of T cells in Graves' hyperthyroidism and ophthalmopathy. General study findings and limits: Before onset, by a median of approximately 6.8 months, the model predicted ophthalmopathy.

The source material, RNA transcripts, was used to amplify TCR beta CDR3 regions. First-round RT-PCR targeting the TCR CDR3 was performed with the HTBI primer set. TCRdb re-called the multiplex PCR reads with MiXCR, one entry per CDR3 protein. In the table there are about 320,000 distinct CDR3 sequences, around 16% of which are singletons. In its sample, this clonotype was seen many times. Its antigen is not known. V was pared by 8 bases and J by 4 bases, with 7 bases of the junction left unmatched. CDR3 length equals 13 residues. CDR1 and CDR2 from the germline V gene are WSHSY and SAAADI. The receptor was isolated from a man between 25 and 39 years old with Graves' hyperthyroidism. The chain combines TRBV10-2 with TRBJ2-7, with TRBD1 matching 8 bases. What was sequenced was blood. The CDR3 DNA is TGCGCCAGCCTAGGACAGGGAGAATACGAGCAGTACTTC. Residues: CASLGQGEYEQYF.